A selection of T cell receptor beta chains follows, all from one sample in a study of T cells in Graves' hyperthyroidism and ophthalmopathy. TCRdb fed the multiplex PCR reads into MiXCR, producing one record per CDR3 protein. The repertoire holds just over 550,000 distinct CDR3 sequences, with 46% as singletons. Sequencing was performed on peripheral blood or thyroid tissue (not recorded which). The receptors here all came from a woman between 18 and 30 years old with Graves' hyperthyroidism. Each CDR3 is given with its conserved first and last residue. Each record gives: V gene, D gene, J gene, clone size, CDR3 DNA, CDR3 protein. The D gene is left open where the match is weak. The listing skips clone size in some rows; elsewhere it reads once, few, many or a size class.

TRBV25-1	TRBD2	TRBJ2-5	few	TGTGCCAGCAGCTTGGCGGGAGGGCCGATCCAAGAGACCCAGTACTTC	CASSLAGGPIQETQYF
TRBV15	.	TRBJ1-6	many	TGTGCCACCAGCAATAATTGGGATTCACCCCTCCACTTT	CATSNNWDSPLHF
TRBV12-3/TRBV12-4	.	TRBJ1-5	.	TGTGCCAGCAGTGTTGGCTCCACGGTCAGCAATCAGCCCCAGCATTTT	CASSVGSTVSNQPQHF
TRBV9	.	TRBJ2-2	many	TGTGCCAGCAGCCAACAGGAGAGCACCGGGGAGCTGTTTTTT	CASSQQESTGELFF
TRBV6-1	.	TRBJ1-1	.	TGTGCCAGCAGTGTGTTCCGGGGGACGAACACTGAAGCTTTCTTT	CASSVFRGTNTEAFF
TRBV7-9	.	TRBJ1-1	.	TGTGCCAGCAGCCAACGGTGGCCCCTGTCGATGAACACTGAAGCTTTCTTT	CASSQRWPLSMNTEAFF
TRBV9	.	TRBJ1-2	few	TGTGCCAGCAGCACCGGGACGGGGCGAGACCCTAACTATGGCTACACCTTC	CASSTGTGRDPNYGYTF
TRBV7-9	.	TRBJ1-1	few	TGTGCCAGCAGCCGGATGGGGGTCACTGAAGCTTTCTTT	CASSRMGVTEAFF
TRBV7-9	.	TRBJ1-5	many	TGTGCCAGCAGCTTGGCGGCTAATCAGCCCCAGCATTTT	CASSLAANQPQHF
TRBV7-8	.	TRBJ2-7	few	TGTGCCAGCAGCTTAGACGGAGGGATAAACGAGCAGTACTTC	CASSLDGGINEQYF
TRBV19	.	TRBJ1-5	few	TGTGCCAGTAATCAAGGGACACTGGGTGGCCAGCCCCAGCATTTT	CASNQGTLGGQPQHF
TRBV2	TRBD2	TRBJ2-2	.	TGTGCCAGCAGAAAGGGACTAGCGGGAGGTGTCGGGGAGCTGTTTTTT	CASRKGLAGGVGELFF
TRBV20-1	TRBD1	TRBJ1-2	few	TGCAGTGCTAGCGGGATCGACAGGGTATACGGCTACACCTTC	CSASGIDRVYGYTF
TRBV19	.	TRBJ1-2	.	TGTGCCAGGGCGGACGAGGTCTATGGCTACACCTTC	CARADEVYGYTF
TRBV7-2	.	TRBJ1-2	.	TGTGCCAGCAGCCCGGCGGCGGGGCCGAGCTATGGCTACACCTTC	CASSPAAGPSYGYTF
TRBV5-1	.	TRBJ1-1	.	TGCGCCAGCAGCTTGGCCCTGAACACTGAAGCTATCTTT	CASSLALNTEAIF
TRBV29-1	.	TRBJ2-5	.	TGCAGCGCAGCCGAGGAGGTCGTGGCCCAGTACTTC	CSAAEEVVAQYF
TRBV15	.	TRBJ1-3	many	TGTGCCACCAGCAGAGAAGTAGGGGCTGGCTACACCATATATTTT	CATSREVGAGYTIYF
TRBV19	.	TRBJ1-2	many	TGTGCCAGTAGTATGGACGCCACCACCTATGGCTACACCTTC	CASSMDATTYGYTF
TRBV19	.	TRBJ1-6	.	TGCGCCAGCGGTATAGGCACGTATAATTCACCCCTCCACTTT	CASGIGTYNSPLHF
TRBV7-2	.	TRBJ2-7	few	TGTGCCAGCAGCTCAAGGACGGTCTACGAGCAGTACTTC	CASSSRTVYEQYF
TRBV5-1	TRBD1	TRBJ1-1	many	TGCGCCAGCACCCAAGGGACAGTTAACACTGAAGCTTTCTTT	CASTQGTVNTEAFF
TRBV7-9	.	TRBJ1-4	.	TGTGCCAGCAGCTTATCGGCAGGGGAAAAACTGTTTTTT	CASSLSAGEKLFF
TRBV7-3	.	TRBJ1-5	few	TGTGCCAGCAGCGCGGACAGTGTTCTCAATCAGCCCCAGCATTTT	CASSADSVLNQPQHF
TRBV29-1	.	TRBJ1-6	many	TGCAGCGTTGCCACGTCGGACACTTCCTCACCCCTCCACTTT	CSVATSDTSSPLHF
TRBV2	.	TRBJ1-5	many	TGTGCCTCACACACTATTAGCAATCAGCCCCAGCATTTT	CASHTISNQPQHF
TRBV20-1	.	TRBJ1-2	few	TGCAGTGCTAGGATACCTCTGGGTGGCAACTATGGCTACACCTTC	CSARIPLGGNYGYTF
TRBV12-3/TRBV12-4	.	TRBJ1-1	few	TGTGCCAGCAGTAGAAATCAGGAAGGGCCTGAAGCTTTCTTT	CASSRNQEGPEAFF
TRBV29-1	.	TRBJ1-4	many	TGCAGCGTTGAAGACAGAGGCAATGAAAAACTGTTTTTT	CSVEDRGNEKLFF
TRBV2	.	TRBJ1-2	many	TGTGCCAGCAGGGACGCGTTGCGGGGTGGCTACACCTTC	CASRDALRGGYTF
TRBV7-9	.	TRBJ1-2	few	TGTGCCAGCAGCTTCATAGTTGGGGACGACCCTAACTATGGCTACACCTTC	CASSFIVGDDPNYGYTF
TRBV2	.	TRBJ1-3	.	TGTGCCAGCAGCAAAGAACGGGATGGAAACACCATATATTTT	CASSKERDGNTIYF
TRBV10-3	.	TRBJ2-3	.	TGTGCCACCCAGGGGCGCGAAAGCTACACAGATACGCAGTATTTT	CATQGRESYTDTQYF
TRBV7-8	TRBD1	TRBJ2-3	.	TGTGCCAGCAGCTTATTAGGGACAGGGACCGATACGCAGTATTTT	CASSLLGTGTDTQYF
TRBV7-8	TRBD2	TRBJ2-7	.	TGTGCCAGCATCACCGGAACTAGCGGGATGATTGCCGAGCAGTACTTC	CASITGTSGMIAEQYF
TRBV6-1	TRBD1	TRBJ1-2	.	TGTGCCAGTTATACAGGGGGCGACGAAGGCTACACCTTC	CASYTGGDEGYTF
TRBV13	TRBD1	TRBJ1-1	.	TGTGCCAGCAGCTTGATGGGGGACAGGGTGAACACTGAAGCTTTCTTT	CASSLMGDRVNTEAFF